This record covers a single T cell receptor beta chain. The CDR3 spans 12 residues. Germline CDR1 and CDR2: MNHEY and SVGAGI. V shed 8 bases and J shed 4 bases, with 12 bases lying between them. The data derive from a study of blood T cell repertoires in COVID-19. Study summary: In each case, the material was cDNA or gDNA derived from T cells, B-cell-depleted T cells, or PBMCs.

Per the original data handling: Amplifying reference gene primers gave estimates of nucleated cell counts. TCRdb keeps only in-frame clones here, not all; method: immunoSEQ multiplex PCR. V and J calls and clone size are copied from that table; D and trimming were computed from the DNA. The profile covers around 93,000 clones, with around 90% appearing a single time and roughly 11% taken by the ten largest. This TCR was recovered from an elderly man with acute or convalescent COVID-19. The J gene is TRBJ2-7, the V gene TRBV6-5; D is ambiguous. The sample comprised peripheral blood. CDR3 region: CASGHKEYEQYF. The DNA for the CDR3 is TGTGCCAGCGGCCACAAGGAGTACGAGCAGTACTTC.